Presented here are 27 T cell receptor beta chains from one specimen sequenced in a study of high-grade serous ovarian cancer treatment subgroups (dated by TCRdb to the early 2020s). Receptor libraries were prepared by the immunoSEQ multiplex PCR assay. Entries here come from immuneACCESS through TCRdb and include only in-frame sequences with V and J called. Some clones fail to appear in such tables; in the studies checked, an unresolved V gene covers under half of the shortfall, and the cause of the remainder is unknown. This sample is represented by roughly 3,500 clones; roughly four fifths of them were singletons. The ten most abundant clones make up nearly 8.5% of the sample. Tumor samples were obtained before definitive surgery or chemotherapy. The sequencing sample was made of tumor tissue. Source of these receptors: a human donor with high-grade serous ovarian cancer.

CDR3 residues: CASSQIGEGMVGELFF. The CDR3 bases are TGCGCCAGCAGCCAAATAGGGGAGGGAATGGTCGGGGAGCTGTTTTTT. The J gene is TRBJ2-2, the V gene TRBV4-3; TRBD2 matches 7 bases. V gave up 2 bases and J gave up 7 bases; unmatched junction bases: 10. Germline V CDR1 and CDR2: LGHNA, YSLEER. The CDR3 consists of 16 residues.

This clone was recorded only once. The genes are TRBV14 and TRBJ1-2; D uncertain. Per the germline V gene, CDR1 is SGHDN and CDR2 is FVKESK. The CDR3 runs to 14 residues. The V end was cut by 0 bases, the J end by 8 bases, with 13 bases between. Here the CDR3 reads CASSQETYLGGYTF. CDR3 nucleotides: TGTGCCAGCAGCCAAGAAACCTACCTGGGAGGCTACACCTTC.

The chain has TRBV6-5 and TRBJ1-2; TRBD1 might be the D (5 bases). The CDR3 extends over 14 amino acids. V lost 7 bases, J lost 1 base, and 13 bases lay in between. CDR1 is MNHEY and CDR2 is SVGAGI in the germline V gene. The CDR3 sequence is CASTAGGGNYGYTF. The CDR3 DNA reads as TGTGCCAGCACCGCCGGGGGGGGTAACTATGGCTACACCTTC.

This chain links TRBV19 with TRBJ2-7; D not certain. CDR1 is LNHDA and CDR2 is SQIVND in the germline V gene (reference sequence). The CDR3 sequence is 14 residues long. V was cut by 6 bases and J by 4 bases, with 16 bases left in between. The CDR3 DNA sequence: TGTGCCAGTAGGCTTAAGGACGGGCCATACGAGCAGTACTTC. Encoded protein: CASRLKDGPYEQYF. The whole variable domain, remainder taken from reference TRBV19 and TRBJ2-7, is DGGITQSPKYLFRKEGQNVTLSCEQNLNHDAMYWYRQDPGQGLRLIYYSQIVNDFQKGDIAEGYSVSREKKESFPLTVTSAQKNPTAFYLCASRLKDGPYEQYFGPGTRLTVT.

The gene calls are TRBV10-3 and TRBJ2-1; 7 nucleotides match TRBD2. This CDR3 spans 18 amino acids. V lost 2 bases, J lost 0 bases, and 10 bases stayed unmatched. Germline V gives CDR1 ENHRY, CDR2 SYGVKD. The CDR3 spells CAISEMGGGGSSYNEQFF. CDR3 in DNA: TGTGCCATCAGTGAGATGGGGGGGGGTGGCAGCTCCTACAATGAGCAGTTCTTC.

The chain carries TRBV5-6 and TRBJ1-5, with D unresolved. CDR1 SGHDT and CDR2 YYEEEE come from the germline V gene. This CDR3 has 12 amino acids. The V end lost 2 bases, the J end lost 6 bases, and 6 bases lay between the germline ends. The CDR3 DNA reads TGTGCCAGCAGCTTACCGGGTCAGCCCCAGCATTTT. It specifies CASSLPGQPQHF.

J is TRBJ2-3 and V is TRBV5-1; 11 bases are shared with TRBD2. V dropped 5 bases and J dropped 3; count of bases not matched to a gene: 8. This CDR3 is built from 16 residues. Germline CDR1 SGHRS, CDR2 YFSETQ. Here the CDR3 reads CASRVGASGGTDTQYF. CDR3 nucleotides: TGCGCCAGCAGAGTTGGTGCTAGCGGGGGGACAGATACGCAGTATTTT.

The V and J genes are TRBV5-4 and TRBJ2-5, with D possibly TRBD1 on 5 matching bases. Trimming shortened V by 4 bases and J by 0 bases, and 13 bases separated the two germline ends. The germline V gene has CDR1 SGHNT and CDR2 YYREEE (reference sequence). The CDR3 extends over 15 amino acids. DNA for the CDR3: TGTGCCAGCAGCAAAGGTCAGGGATACCAAGAGACCCAGTACTTC. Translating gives CASSKGQGYQETQYF.

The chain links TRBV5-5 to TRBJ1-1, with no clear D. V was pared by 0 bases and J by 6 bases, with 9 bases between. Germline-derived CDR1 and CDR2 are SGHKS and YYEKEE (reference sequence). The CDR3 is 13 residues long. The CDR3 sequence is CASSLERESEAFF. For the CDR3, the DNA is TGTGCCAGCAGCTTGGAACGGGAGTCTGAAGCTTTCTTT.

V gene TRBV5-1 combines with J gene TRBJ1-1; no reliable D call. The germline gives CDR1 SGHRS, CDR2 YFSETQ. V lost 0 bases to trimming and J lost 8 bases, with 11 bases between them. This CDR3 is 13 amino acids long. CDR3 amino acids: CASSLVGVGEAFF. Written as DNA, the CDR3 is TGCGCCAGCAGCTTGGTAGGAGTTGGAGAAGCTTTCTTT.

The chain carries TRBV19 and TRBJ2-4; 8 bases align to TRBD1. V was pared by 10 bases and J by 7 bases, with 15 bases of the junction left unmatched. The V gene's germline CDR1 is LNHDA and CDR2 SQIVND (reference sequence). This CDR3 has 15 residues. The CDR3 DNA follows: TGTGCCACCTCAAACCCGAGACAGGGGACCAACATTCAGTACTTC. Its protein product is CATSNPRQGTNIQYF.

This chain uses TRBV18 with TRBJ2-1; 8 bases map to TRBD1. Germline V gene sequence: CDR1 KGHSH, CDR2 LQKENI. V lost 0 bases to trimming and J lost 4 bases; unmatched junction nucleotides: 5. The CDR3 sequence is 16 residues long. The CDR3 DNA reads TGTGCCAGCTCACCACCGGTGACAGGGGTGTACAATGAGCAGTTCTTC. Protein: CASSPPVTGVYNEQFF. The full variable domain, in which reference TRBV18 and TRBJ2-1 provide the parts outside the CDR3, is NAGVMQNPRHLVRRRGQEARLRCSPMKGHSHVYWYRQLPEEGLKFMVYLQKENIIDESGMPKERFSAEFPKEGPSILRIQQVVRGDSAAYFCASSPPVTGVYNEQFFGPGTRLTVL.

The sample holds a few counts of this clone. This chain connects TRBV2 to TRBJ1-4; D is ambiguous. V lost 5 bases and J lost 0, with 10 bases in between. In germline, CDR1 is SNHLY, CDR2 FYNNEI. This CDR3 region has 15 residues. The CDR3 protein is CASSLDTSTNEKLFF. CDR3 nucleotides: TGTGCCAGCAGTCTTGACACGTCAACTAATGAAAAACTGTTTTTT.

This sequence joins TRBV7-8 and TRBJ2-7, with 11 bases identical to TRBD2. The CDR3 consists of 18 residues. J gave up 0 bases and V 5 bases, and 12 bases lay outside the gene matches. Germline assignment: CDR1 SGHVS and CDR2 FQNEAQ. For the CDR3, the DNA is TGTGCCAGCAGCCCCTCACTAGCGGGGGTGTCCCACTCCTACGAGCAGTACTTC. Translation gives CASSPSLAGVSHSYEQYF.

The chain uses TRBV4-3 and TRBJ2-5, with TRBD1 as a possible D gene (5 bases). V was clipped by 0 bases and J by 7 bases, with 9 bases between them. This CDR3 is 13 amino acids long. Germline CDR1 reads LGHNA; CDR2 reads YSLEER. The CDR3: CASSQDYRGTQYF. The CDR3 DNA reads TGCGCCAGCAGCCAAGATTATAGGGGGACCCAGTACTTC.

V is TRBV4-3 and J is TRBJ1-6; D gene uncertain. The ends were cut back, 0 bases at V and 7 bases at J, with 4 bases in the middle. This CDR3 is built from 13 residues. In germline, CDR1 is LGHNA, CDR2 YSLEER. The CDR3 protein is CASSQETNSPLHF. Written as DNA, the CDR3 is TGCGCCAGCAGCCAAGAAACGAATTCACCCCTCCACTTT.

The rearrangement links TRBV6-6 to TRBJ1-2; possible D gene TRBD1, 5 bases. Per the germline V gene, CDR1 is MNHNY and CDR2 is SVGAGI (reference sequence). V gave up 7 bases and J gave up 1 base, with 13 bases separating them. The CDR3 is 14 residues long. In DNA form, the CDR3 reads TGTGCCAGCACCGCCGGGGGGGGTAACTATGGCTACACCTTC. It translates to CASTAGGGNYGYTF.

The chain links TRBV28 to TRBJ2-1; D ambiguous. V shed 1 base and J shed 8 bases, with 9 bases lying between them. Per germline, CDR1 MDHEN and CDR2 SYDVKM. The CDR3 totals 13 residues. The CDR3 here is CASSLSLLHEQFF. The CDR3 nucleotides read TGTGCCAGCAGTTTATCTCTATTACATGAGCAGTTCTTC.

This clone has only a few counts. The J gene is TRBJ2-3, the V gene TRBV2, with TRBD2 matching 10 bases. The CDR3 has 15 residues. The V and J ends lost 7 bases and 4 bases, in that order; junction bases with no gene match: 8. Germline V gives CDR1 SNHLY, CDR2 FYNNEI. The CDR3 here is CASTTSGGAADTQYF. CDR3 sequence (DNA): TGTGCCAGCACAACGAGCGGGGGGGCAGCAGATACGCAGTATTTT.

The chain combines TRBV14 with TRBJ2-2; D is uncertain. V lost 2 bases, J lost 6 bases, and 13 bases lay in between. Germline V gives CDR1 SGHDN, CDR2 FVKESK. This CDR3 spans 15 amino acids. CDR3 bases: TGTGCCAGCAGCCAATTTTTAGTTCGCCCCGGGGAGCTGTTTTTT. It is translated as CASSQFLVRPGELFF.

For the CDR3, the DNA is TGTGCCAGCAGCTTAGCACAAGAGACCCAGTACTTC. Translating it yields CASSLAQETQYF. The genes are TRBV7-6 and TRBJ2-5; D is undetermined. The CDR3 is 12 residues long. V was pared by 0 bases and J by 2 bases, with 1 base between. The germline CDR1 and CDR2 sequences are SGHVS and FNYEAQ.

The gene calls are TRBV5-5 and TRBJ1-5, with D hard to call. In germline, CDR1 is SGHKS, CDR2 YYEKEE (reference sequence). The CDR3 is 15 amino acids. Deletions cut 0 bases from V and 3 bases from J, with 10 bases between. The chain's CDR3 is CASSLGDVNNQPQHF. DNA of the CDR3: TGTGCCAGCAGCTTGGGGGATGTCAACAATCAGCCCCAGCATTTT.

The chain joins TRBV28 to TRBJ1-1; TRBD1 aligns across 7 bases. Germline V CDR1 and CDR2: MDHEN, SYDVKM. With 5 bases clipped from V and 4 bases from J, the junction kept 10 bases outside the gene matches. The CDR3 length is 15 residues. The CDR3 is CASSGLTGSGTEAFF. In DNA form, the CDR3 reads TGTGCCAGCAGTGGGTTGACAGGGTCCGGCACTGAAGCTTTCTTT.

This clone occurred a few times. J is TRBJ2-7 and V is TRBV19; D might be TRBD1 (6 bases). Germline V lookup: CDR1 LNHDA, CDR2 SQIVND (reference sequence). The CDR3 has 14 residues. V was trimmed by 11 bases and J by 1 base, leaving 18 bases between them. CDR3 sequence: CAPRGRRASYEQYV. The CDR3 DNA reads TGTGCCCCCAGGGGACGGCGGGCTTCCTACGAGCAGTACGTC.

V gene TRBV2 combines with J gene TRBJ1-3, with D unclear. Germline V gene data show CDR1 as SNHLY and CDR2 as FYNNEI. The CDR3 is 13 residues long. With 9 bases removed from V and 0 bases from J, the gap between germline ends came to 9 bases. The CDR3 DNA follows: TGTGCCAGGACTACTCTCTCTGGAAACACCATATATTTT. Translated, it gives CARTTLSGNTIYF.

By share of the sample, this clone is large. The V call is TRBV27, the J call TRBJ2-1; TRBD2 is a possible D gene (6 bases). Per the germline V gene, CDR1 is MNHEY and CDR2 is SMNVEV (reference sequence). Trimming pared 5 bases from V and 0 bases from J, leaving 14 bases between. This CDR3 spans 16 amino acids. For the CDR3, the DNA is TGTGCCAGCAGTCCACCTGCGGGGAGCTCCTACAATGAGCAGTTCTTC. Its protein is CASSPPAGSSYNEQFF.

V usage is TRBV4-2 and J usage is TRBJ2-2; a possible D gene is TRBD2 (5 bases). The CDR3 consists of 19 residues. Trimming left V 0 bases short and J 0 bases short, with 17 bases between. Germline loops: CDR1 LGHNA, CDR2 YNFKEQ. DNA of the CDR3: TGTGCCAGCAGCCAAGATGGTGAGCGGACCTACTCGAACACCGGGGAGCTGTTTTTT. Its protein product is CASSQDGERTYSNTGELFF.